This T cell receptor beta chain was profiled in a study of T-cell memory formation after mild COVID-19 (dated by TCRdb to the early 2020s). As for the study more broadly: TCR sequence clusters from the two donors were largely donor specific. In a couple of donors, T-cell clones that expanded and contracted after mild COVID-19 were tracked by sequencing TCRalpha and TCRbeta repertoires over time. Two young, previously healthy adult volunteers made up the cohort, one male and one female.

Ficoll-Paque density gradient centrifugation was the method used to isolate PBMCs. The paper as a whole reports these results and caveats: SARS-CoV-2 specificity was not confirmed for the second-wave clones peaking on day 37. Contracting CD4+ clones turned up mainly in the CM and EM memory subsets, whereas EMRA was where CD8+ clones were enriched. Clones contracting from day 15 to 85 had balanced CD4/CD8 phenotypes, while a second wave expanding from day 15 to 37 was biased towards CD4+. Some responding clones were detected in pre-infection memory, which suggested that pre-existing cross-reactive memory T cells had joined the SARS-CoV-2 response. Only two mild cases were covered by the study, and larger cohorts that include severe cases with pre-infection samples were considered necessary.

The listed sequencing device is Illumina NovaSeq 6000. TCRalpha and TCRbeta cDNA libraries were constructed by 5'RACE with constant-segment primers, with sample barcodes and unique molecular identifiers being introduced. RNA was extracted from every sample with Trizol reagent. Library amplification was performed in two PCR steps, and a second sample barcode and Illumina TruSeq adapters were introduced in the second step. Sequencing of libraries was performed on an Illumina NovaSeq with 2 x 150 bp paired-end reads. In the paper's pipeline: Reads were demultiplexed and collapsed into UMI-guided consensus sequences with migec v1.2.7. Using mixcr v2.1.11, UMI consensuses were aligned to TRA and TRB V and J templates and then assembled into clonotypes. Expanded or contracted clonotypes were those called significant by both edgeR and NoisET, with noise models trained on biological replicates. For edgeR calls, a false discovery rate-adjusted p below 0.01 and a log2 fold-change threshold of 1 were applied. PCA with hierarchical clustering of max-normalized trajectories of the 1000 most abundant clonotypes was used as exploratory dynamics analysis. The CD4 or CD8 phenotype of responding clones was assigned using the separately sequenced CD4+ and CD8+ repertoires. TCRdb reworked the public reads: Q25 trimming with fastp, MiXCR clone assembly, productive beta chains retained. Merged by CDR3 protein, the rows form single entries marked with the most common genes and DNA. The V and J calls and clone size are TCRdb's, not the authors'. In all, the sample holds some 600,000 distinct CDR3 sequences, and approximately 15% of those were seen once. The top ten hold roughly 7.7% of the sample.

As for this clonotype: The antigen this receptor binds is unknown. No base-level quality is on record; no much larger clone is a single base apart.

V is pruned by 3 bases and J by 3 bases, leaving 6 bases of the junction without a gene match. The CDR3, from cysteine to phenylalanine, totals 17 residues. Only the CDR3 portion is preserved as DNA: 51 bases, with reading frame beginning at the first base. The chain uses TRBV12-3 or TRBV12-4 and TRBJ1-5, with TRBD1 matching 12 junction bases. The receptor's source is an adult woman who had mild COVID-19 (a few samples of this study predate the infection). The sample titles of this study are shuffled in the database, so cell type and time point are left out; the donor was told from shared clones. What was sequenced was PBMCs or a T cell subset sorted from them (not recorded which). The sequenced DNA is TGTGCCAGCAGTTTCTCCGGGACAGGGGGCAACAATCAGCCCCAGCATTTT. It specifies CASSFSGTGGNNQPQHF.